Many counts were recorded for the clone carrying this T cell receptor beta chain. Molecular barcoding with unique molecular identifiers was used for the TCRbeta library. Using its own MiXCR run on the PCR reads, TCRdb lists one record per CDR3 protein. This table holds around 380,000 distinct CDR3 sequences, approximately 10% found once. The record originates from a study of T-cell reconstitution after alpha-beta-depleted transplantation in children. The clonotype comes from a human donor who donated a stem cell graft to a child with acute myeloid leukemia. Sequencing used PBMCs from the stem cell graft donor, obtained from the stem cell graft.

CDR3 DNA sequence: TGTGCCAGCACCCGTTCGGGTTCGCGAGGAAACACCATATATTTT. It translates to CASTRSGSRGNTIYF. V gene TRBV12-3 or TRBV12-4 combines with J gene TRBJ1-3; D ambiguous. The CDR3 consists of 15 residues. Trimming left V 7 bases short and J 4 bases short, with 17 bases between.